Below are 30 T cell receptor beta chains sequenced from a single sample in a study of T cells in localized non-small cell lung cancer. Measured with immunoSEQ multiplex PCR; TCRdb has only the in-frame clones, and not every one. The table lists 20,000 to 25,000 clones, about 87% of them singletons. This specimen consisted of peripheral blood mononuclear cells, obtained before any cancer treatment. These receptor sequences come from a woman aged 35-70 years with stage III lung adenocarcinoma.

The genes are TRBV2 and TRBJ2-4, with 8 nucleotides matching TRBD1. CDR1 and CDR2 (germline): SNHLY, FYNNEI. The CDR3 length is 15 residues. V lost 7 bases to trimming and J lost 7 bases; unmatched junction nucleotides: 12. The chain's CDR3 is CASILDRASLNIQYF. The CDR3 region has the DNA TGTGCCAGCATTCTGGACAGGGCATCGTTGAACATTCAGTACTTC. The whole variable domain, filled in from reference TRBV2 and TRBJ2-4, reads EPEVTQTPSHQVTQMGQEVILRCVPISNHLYFYWYRQILGQKVEFLVSFYNNEISEKSEIFDDQFSVERPDGSNFTLKIRSTKLEDSAMYFCASILDRASLNIQYFGAGTRLSVL.

The chain uses TRBV2 and TRBJ2-7, with a tentative D call TRBD1 (6 bases). This CDR3 is built from 12 residues. The V gene's germline CDR1 is SNHLY and CDR2 FYNNEI. Trimming cost V 6 bases and J 6 bases, with 12 bases left between them. CDR3 coding DNA: TGTGCCAGCAGCCTCACAGGGCGCGAGCAGTACTTC. This gives the protein CASSLTGREQYF.

The chain recombines TRBV29-1 with TRBJ2-4; D possibly corresponds to TRBD1 (6 bases). Deletions cut 6 bases from V and 3 bases from J, with 12 bases between. This CDR3 comprises 13 residues. Germline V gene lookup returns CDR1 SQVTM and CDR2 ANQGSEA. CDR3 sequence (DNA): TGCAGCGTCTCCGGGACAAGCAAAAACATTCAGTACTTC. Protein product: CSVSGTSKNIQYF.

The chain has TRBV2 and TRBJ2-3; TRBD2 matches at 10 bases. The CDR3 is made up of 17 amino acids. CDR1 is SNHLY, CDR2 FYNNEI, per germline. J lost 2 bases, V lost 6 bases, and 11 bases had no gene match. CDR3 DNA: TGTGCCAGCAGGAGGGGGCTAGCGGGAGTGTCCACAGATACGCAGTATTTT. This translates into CASRRGLAGVSTDTQYF.

J is TRBJ1-2 and V is TRBV5-4; D remains unclear. With 4 bases removed from V and 3 bases from J, the gap between germline ends came to 10 bases. The germline V gene encodes CDR1 SGHNT and CDR2 YYREEE (reference sequence). The CDR3 sequence is 13 residues long. CDR3 bases: TGTGCCAGCAGCCTTTCGGGAGACTATGGCTACACCTTC. Amino acid sequence: CASSLSGDYGYTF.

The chain has TRBV4-1 and TRBJ2-1, with 9 bases fitting TRBD1. The V gene end was trimmed by 0 bases and the J gene end by 4 bases; junction bases not matched to a gene: 10. Germline V gene lookup returns CDR1 MGHRA and CDR2 YSYEKL. This CDR3 has 18 residues. CDR3 nucleotide sequence: TGCGCCAGCAGCCAAGATCAACTAAGAGGACAGGGGTACAATGAGCAGTTCTTC. Translation gives CASSQDQLRGQGYNEQFF.

CDR3 protein: CASSFGTSGVNEQFF. As DNA, the CDR3 is TGTGCCAGCAGCTTCGGGACTAGCGGGGTGAATGAGCAGTTCTTC. This sequence joins TRBV5-4 and TRBJ2-1; TRBD2 matches at 13 bases. Germline V CDR1 and CDR2: SGHNT, YYREEE (reference sequence). The CDR3 covers 15 residues. Unmatched junction bases numbered 3, after V lost 2 bases and J lost 7 bases.

This chain links TRBV7-3 with TRBJ2-1; 10 bases match TRBD2. Germline V gene data show CDR1 as SGHTA and CDR2 as FQGTGA. The J segment lost 4 bases and the V segment lost 5 bases, leaving 8 bases of the junction unmatched. The length of the CDR3 is 16 residues. The CDR3 spells CASSKGGSGRYNEQFF. In nucleotides, the CDR3 is TGTGCCAGCAGCAAAGGGGGTAGCGGGAGGTACAATGAGCAGTTCTTC.

The chain joins TRBV4-1 to TRBJ1-2, with D perhaps TRBD1 (6 bases). Trimming removed 2 bases from V and 10 bases from J, with 14 bases in between. The germline CDR1 and CDR2 sequences are MGHRA and YSYEKL. The CDR3 is 13 residues long. The CDR3 loop reads CASSQPNNRDYTF. DNA of the CDR3: TGCGCCAGCAGCCAACCTAACAACAGGGACTACACCTTC.

Written as DNA, the CDR3 is TGTGCCAGCAGCTTAGCTTATGGCTACACCTTC. Translated, it gives CASSLAYGYTF. V and J are TRBV7-9 and TRBJ1-2; the D is unclear. V gave up 0 bases and J gave up 5 bases, with 1 base separating them. CDR1 and CDR2 (germline): SEHNR, FQNEAQ (reference sequence). CDR3 length: 11 residues.

The gene calls are TRBV6-6 and TRBJ2-3, with a tentative D call TRBD2 (7 bases). Germline V lookup: CDR1 MNHNY, CDR2 SVGAGI (reference sequence). CDR3 length: 15 residues. Trimming removed 10 bases from V and 1 base from J, with 18 bases in between. This chain's CDR3 is CATTPGEGRTDTQYF. CDR3 DNA sequence: TGTGCCACCACCCCAGGGGAGGGGCGCACAGATACGCAGTATTTT.

The V gene is TRBV11-2, the J gene TRBJ1-1, with a possible D match to TRBD1 (5 bases). The V gene's germline CDR1 is SGHAT and CDR2 FQNNGV. Deletions cut 1 base from V and 1 base from J, with 7 bases between. This CDR3 is 14 amino acids long. Here the CDR3 reads CASSLVQGNTEAFF. The CDR3 bases are TGTGCCAGCAGCTTAGTCCAGGGGAACACTGAAGCTTTCTTT.

The J gene is TRBJ2-3, the V gene TRBV7-6; 11 nucleotides match TRBD2. The CDR3 covers 18 residues. The V segment lost 0 bases and the J segment 5 bases; nucleotides outside the gene matches: 10. Per the germline V gene, CDR1 is SGHVS and CDR2 is FNYEAQ. The CDR3 coding sequence is TGTGCCAGCAGCTTAGCACAAACTAGCGGGAGTAGCGGAGATACGCAGTATTTT. Residues: CASSLAQTSGSSGDTQYF.

The V gene is TRBV7-8, the J gene TRBJ2-6, with 7 bases fitting TRBD1. This CDR3 contains 15 residues. V lost 5 bases and J lost 1; bases outside the gene matches: 2. Per the germline V gene, CDR1 is SGHVS and CDR2 is FQNEAQ. CDR3 DNA: TGTGCCAGCAGCATACAGGGGTCTGGGGCCAACGTCCTGACTTTC. Its translation is CASSIQGSGANVLTF.

The chain carries TRBV14 and TRBJ2-7; the D is unclear. V lost 0 bases and J 9 bases, leaving 9 bases between the germline ends. Per germline, CDR1 SGHDN and CDR2 FVKESK. This CDR3 spans 12 amino acids. Here the CDR3 DNA reads TGTGCCAGCAGCCAAGATGTCAGAGGGCAGTACTTC. This gives the protein CASSQDVRGQYF.

The chain employs TRBV7-8 and TRBJ2-3, with 11 positions matching TRBD2. The CDR3 has 18 amino acids. Trimming at V came to 4 bases and at J to 0 bases, leaving 9 bases not matched to a gene. Germline V CDR1 and CDR2: SGHVS, FQNEAQ. This chain's CDR3 is CASSSTFRTSGSTDTQYF. DNA of the CDR3: TGTGCCAGCAGCTCAACCTTTAGGACTAGCGGGAGCACAGATACGCAGTATTTT.

The CDR3 DNA is TGCAGCGCCGCAGCCGGGACAGGGGGCGGAAAACTGTTTTTT. Translation gives CSAAAGTGGGKLFF. This sequence joins TRBV29-1 and TRBJ1-4; TRBD1 matches at 12 bases. The junction had 10 bases not matched to a gene; V was cut back by 7 bases and J by 10 bases. The V gene's germline CDR1 is SQVTM and CDR2 ANQGSEA. The CDR3 has 14 amino acids.

This clone was seen once. The chain combines TRBV10-3 with TRBJ2-1, with 14 nucleotides matching TRBD2. Trimming took 2 bases from V and 8 from J; bases not matched to a gene: 2. The CDR3 runs 15 residues. Germline V gives CDR1 ENHRY, CDR2 SYGVKD. Written as DNA, the CDR3 is TGTGCCATCAGTGAGACGGGACTAGCGGGGGATGAGCAGTTCTTC. This translates into CAISETGLAGDEQFF.

The V and J genes are TRBV25-1 and TRBJ2-7; 11 nucleotides line up with TRBD2. The CDR3 consists of 14 residues. After removal of 5 bases from V and 3 bases from J, the junction contained 3 bases not matched to a gene. The V gene's germline CDR1 is MGHDK and CDR2 SYGVNS. The CDR3 region is CASSFSGGDYEQYF. The CDR3 DNA reads TGTGCCAGCAGTTTTAGCGGGGGGGACTACGAGCAGTACTTC.

This rearrangement joins TRBV5-1 to TRBJ1-1; 9 bases map to TRBD1. Trimming took 5 bases from V and 3 from J; bases not matched to a gene: 5. Germline CDR1 SGHRS, CDR2 YFSETQ. The CDR3 extends over 14 amino acids. The CDR3, as DNA: TGCGCCAGCAGATTGACAGGGGGTGACACTGAAGCTTTCTTT. Translation gives CASRLTGGDTEAFF.

The CDR3 sequence: CASSQDVGGGYNEQFF. The DNA of the CDR3 is TGCGCCAGCAGCCAAGATGTAGGGGGCGGCTACAATGAGCAGTTCTTC. The rearrangement joins TRBV4-1 to TRBJ2-1, with 7 nucleotides matching TRBD1. The germline gives CDR1 MGHRA, CDR2 YSYEKL. CDR3 length equals 16 residues. The V segment lost 0 bases and the J segment 3 bases; nucleotides outside the gene matches: 5.

This chain uses TRBV7-2 with TRBJ2-7, with 11 bases lining up with TRBD1. Germline V lookup: CDR1 SGHTA, CDR2 FQGNSA. V lost 1 base and J lost 4; bases outside the gene matches: 6. The CDR3 loop spans 16 amino acids. The CDR3 region has the DNA TGTGCCAGCAGCTTAGGTGGAGGGGACAGGGGGTACGAGCAGTACTTC. As protein: CASSLGGGDRGYEQYF.

The V call is TRBV6-1, the J call TRBJ1-3, with D uncertain. From germline, CDR1 is MNHNS and CDR2 SASEGT. V was shortened by 4 bases and J by 0 bases, with 7 bases between the two germline ends. CDR3 length: 14 residues. CDR3 protein: CASSADYSGNTIYF. The CDR3 nucleotides read TGTGCCAGCAGTGCCGACTACTCTGGAAACACCATATATTTT.

Comments on this clone: Additional DNA sequences in this sample encode the identical CDR3. The chain links TRBV29-1 to TRBJ2-2; TRBD2 agrees at 7 bases. Germline values: CDR1 SQVTM, CDR2 ANQGSEA. The V gene end was trimmed by 4 bases and the J gene end by 5 bases; junction bases not matched to a gene: 4. This CDR3 is 13 amino acids long. This CDR3 is CSVGGGETGELFF. The CDR3, as DNA: TGCAGCGTTGGTGGGGGGGAGACCGGGGAGCTGTTTTTT.

This clone was counted only a few times. V and J are TRBV29-1 and TRBJ2-7; 8 bases agree with TRBD2. CDR3 length: 17 residues. The V gene end was trimmed by 4 bases and the J gene end by 0 bases; junction bases not matched to a gene: 14. Germline assignment: CDR1 SQVTM and CDR2 ANQGSEA. The DNA for the CDR3 is TGCAGCGTTGCACTAGGGACTAGAACTTCCAGCTCCTACGAGCAGTACTTC. Protein: CSVALGTRTSSSYEQYF.

CDR3 sequence (DNA): TGCGCCAGCAGCGAAGCGGACCGCTCCTACAATGAGCAGTTCTTC. Translating it yields CASSEADRSYNEQFF. The chain joins TRBV4-1 to TRBJ2-1; D is perhaps TRBD2 (5 bases). CDR3 length: 15 residues. V dropped 5 bases and J dropped 0 bases, with 11 bases sitting between them. Looked up from germline, CDR1 is MGHRA and CDR2 is YSYEKL.

The chain has TRBV27 and TRBJ1-5; D gene ambiguous. This CDR3 contains 14 residues. V dropped 8 bases and J dropped 0 bases, with 11 bases sitting between them. Per germline, CDR1 MNHEY and CDR2 SMNVEV (reference sequence). The CDR3 reads CASWDLNSNQPQHF. CDR3 DNA: TGTGCCAGCTGGGATCTAAATAGCAATCAGCCCCAGCATTTT.

The rearrangement joins TRBV30 to TRBJ1-5, with a tentative D call TRBD1 (5 bases). The CDR3 consists of 16 residues. CDR1 is GTSNPN, CDR2 SVGIG, per germline (reference sequence). Trimming shortened V by 1 base and J by 0 bases, and 13 bases separated the two germline ends. Here the CDR3 reads CAWSDAGRYSNQPQHF. In DNA form, the CDR3 reads TGTGCCTGGAGTGATGCAGGGCGATATAGCAATCAGCCCCAGCATTTT.

The V gene is TRBV29-1, the J gene TRBJ2-4; D unresolved. The CDR3 spans 16 residues. Germline values: CDR1 SQVTM, CDR2 ANQGSEA. The V gene lost 7 bases and the J gene lost 0 bases, with 19 bases spanning the gap. CDR3 sequence: CSAELQEPLAKNIQYF. Written as DNA, the CDR3 is TGCAGCGCCGAGCTGCAGGAGCCCCTAGCCAAAAACATTCAGTACTTC.

With respect to this clone: The identical CDR3 is also encoded by other nucleotide sequences in the sample. The V and J genes are TRBV2 and TRBJ1-2; the D is unclear. CDR1 SNHLY and CDR2 FYNNEI come from the germline V gene. Trimming removed 6 bases at V and 0 bases at J, with 8 bases between. This CDR3 has 13 amino acids. The DNA for the CDR3 is TGTGCCAGCAGGTTGGGTTCTAACTATGGCTACACCTTC. Protein sequence: CASRLGSNYGYTF.